This is a list of T cell receptor beta chains from one sample in a study of early T cells in non-severe SARS-CoV-2 infection. TCRdb used MiXCR to reprocess the 5' RACE reads, holding one entry per CDR3 protein. The sample comprises around 57,000 distinct CDR3 sequences, about 12% of which are singletons, and approximately 4.4% rests with the top ten. Sequencing input: whole blood. These receptors originate from an adult who was a healthcare worker with PCR-confirmed SARS-CoV-2 infection or an uninfected control (not recorded which). The CDR3 runs from the conserved cysteine through the conserved F or W. D genes are given only for firm matches. Clone size, where shown, is once, few, many, or a class for clones that have expanded.

d_call	j_call	v_call	clone_size	cdr3_nt	cdr3_aa
-	TRBJ1-1	TRBV28	few	TGTGCCAGCAGTTTCTCTCCCGGAGTCACTGAAGCTTTCTTT	CASSFSPGVTEAFF
TRBD1	TRBJ2-7	TRBV20-1	many	TGCAGTGCTGGACAGGGGAACGAGCAGTACTTC	CSAGQGNEQYF
-	TRBJ2-7	TRBV5-1	-	TGCGCCAGCAGCTTGGAACCAGGGCTCGAGCAGTACTTC	CASSLEPGLEQYF
-	TRBJ1-6	TRBV6-5	few	TGTGCCAGCAGTTACTCGCAGGGGTATAATTCACCCCTCCACTTT	CASSYSQGYNSPLHF
TRBD1	TRBJ1-4	TRBV27	-	TGTGCCAGCAGTTCCTGGGGGGACAGCGAGAATGATAAACTGTTTTTT	CASSSWGDSENDKLFF
TRBD1	TRBJ2-7	TRBV28	many	TGTGCCAGCAAGCGAAGGACAGGAGACTACGAGCAGTACTTC	CASKRRTGDYEQYF
TRBD2	TRBJ2-7	TRBV20-1	many	TGCAGTGCTAGGGTCGCCGGGCTAGCGGGATTCGGAGAGCAGTACTTC	CSARVAGLAGFGEQYF
TRBD2	TRBJ2-1	TRBV20-1	-	TGCAGTGCTACCCCAATAGCGGGAGCTTACAATGAGCAGTTCTTC	CSATPIAGAYNEQFF
-	TRBJ1-1	TRBV7-9	many	TGTGCCAGCACCCTAAGTGAGTTGCCCACTGAAGCTTTCTTT	CASTLSELPTEAFF
-	TRBJ2-7	TRBV28	many	TGTGCCAGCACAAAGGCCTACGAGCAGTACTTC	CASTKAYEQYF
TRBD1	TRBJ1-2	TRBV7-8	many	TGTGCCAGCAGCTTAGCTAGTCAGGGGGCGCGCGGCTATGGCTACACCTTC	CASSLASQGARGYGYTF
TRBD2	TRBJ2-7	TRBV30	many	TGTGCCTGGAGTATCACCATATCGCGGGAGCACGAGCAGTACTTC	CAWSITISREHEQYF
TRBD2	TRBJ2-5	TRBV7-2	many	TGTGCCAGCACCCTCGGACTAGCGGGGGTCCAAGAGACCCAGTACTTC	CASTLGLAGVQETQYF
-	TRBJ2-3	TRBV12-3/TRBV12-4	-	TGTGCCAGCAGTTTTCAGGGTTCCACAGATACGCAGTATTTT	CASSFQGSTDTQYF
-	TRBJ2-7	TRBV7-3	many	TGTGCCAGCAGCTTAGAGGGGACCTCCGAGCAGTACTTC	CASSLEGTSEQYF
TRBD2	TRBJ2-5	TRBV20-1	-	TGCAGTGCTGGGAGAGCGGGGACTAGCGGGAGCTCCGGGCAAGAGACCCAGTACTTC	CSAGRAGTSGSSGQETQYF